The present T cell receptor (beta chain) was sequenced within a study of Graves' ophthalmopathy and Graves' hyperthyroidism. The CDR3 runs to 14 residues. The V gene lost 1 base and the J gene lost 6 bases, with 12 bases spanning the gap. This clonotype was seen only a few times. RNA transcripts served as template for amplifying TCR beta CDR3 sequences. The library came from an HTBI-primed first-round RT-PCR and a second-round multiplex PCR. Via MiXCR, TCRdb re-called the multiplex PCR reads, giving one row per CDR3 protein. This table holds 200,000 to 300,000 distinct CDR3 sequences, about 47% found once.

The chain uses TRBV12-3 or TRBV12-4 and TRBJ1-2; unclear D gene. The TCR originated in an adult man with Graves' ophthalmopathy. The sequenced sample consisted of peripheral blood. The CDR3 loop reads CASSLGRGWNGYTF. The CDR3 DNA reads TGTGCCAGCAGTTTAGGTCGGGGTTGGAATGGCTACACCTTC.